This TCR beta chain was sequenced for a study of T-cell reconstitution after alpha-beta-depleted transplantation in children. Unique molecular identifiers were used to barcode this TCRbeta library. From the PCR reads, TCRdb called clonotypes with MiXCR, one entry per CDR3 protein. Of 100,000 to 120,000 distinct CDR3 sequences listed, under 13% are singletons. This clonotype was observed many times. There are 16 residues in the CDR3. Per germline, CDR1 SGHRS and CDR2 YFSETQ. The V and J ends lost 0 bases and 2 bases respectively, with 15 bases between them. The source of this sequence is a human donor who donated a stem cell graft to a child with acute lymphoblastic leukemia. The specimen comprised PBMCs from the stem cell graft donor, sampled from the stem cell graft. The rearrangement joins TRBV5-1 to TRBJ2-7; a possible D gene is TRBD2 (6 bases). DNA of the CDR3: TGCGCCAGCAGCTTGGTTTCCCAGGGACTCGCCTACGAGCAGTACTTC. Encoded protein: CASSLVSQGLAYEQYF.